A single sample is the source of the 4 T cell receptor beta chains below, sequenced in a study. Sequenced by immunoSEQ multiplex PCR; TCRdb stores in-frame clones only, minus some. This table has about 50,000 clones, approximately 93% appearing once. Sequencing was done on a sample of PBMCs. The receptors here all came from a man aged 40-49 years with rheumatoid arthritis.

The chain employs TRBV7-3 and TRBJ2-7, with 7 bases matching TRBD2. The CDR3 length is 15 residues. Germline trimming cut 2 bases from V and 2 bases from J; bases unmatched to any gene: 6. Germline lookup yields CDR1 SGHTA and CDR2 FQGTGA. The CDR3 loop reads CASSLEGGPTYEQYF. In DNA form, the CDR3 reads TGTGCCAGCAGCTTAGAGGGAGGGCCAACCTACGAGCAGTACTTC.

The chain combines TRBV18 with TRBJ2-1, with TRBD2 as a possible D gene (5 bases). Germline V gives CDR1 KGHSH, CDR2 LQKENI. V was cut by 5 bases and J by 3 bases, with 11 bases left in between. The CDR3 is made up of 14 amino acids. Here the CDR3 reads CASSKLGSYNEQFF. The CDR3 bases are TGTGCCAGCTCAAAGTTGGGGAGCTACAATGAGCAGTTCTTC.

V is TRBV7-2 and J is TRBJ1-1; D is ambiguous. Germline loops: CDR1 SGHTA, CDR2 FQGNSA. The CDR3 covers 13 residues. The ends were cut back, 4 bases at V and 1 base at J, with 7 bases in the middle. CDR3 in amino acids: CASSSAANTEAFF. In DNA, the CDR3 is TGTGCCAGCAGCTCGGCCGCGAACACTGAAGCTTTCTTT. Supplemented by reference TRBV7-2 and TRBJ1-1, the full variable domain reads GAGVSQSPSNKVTEKGKDVELRCDPISGHTALYWYRQSLGQGLEFLIYFQGNSAPDKSGLPSDRFSAERTGGSVSTLTIQRTQQEDSAVYLCASSSAANTEAFFGQGTRLTVV.

This clone has just one count. Germline and junction disagree at one end, which may indicate a read error. The rearrangement uses TRBV2 and TRBJ2-7; 8 bases map to TRBD1. The germline V gene has CDR1 SNHLY and CDR2 FYNNEI. This CDR3 is 14 amino acids long. For the CDR3, the DNA is TGTGCCAGCAGTGAAGGGACAGGGTCCTTCGAGCAGTACTTC. As protein: CASSEGTGSFEQYF.